This T cell receptor beta chain came from a study of blood T cell repertoires in COVID-19. Looking at the study overall: Italy, Spain and the United States were the sources of the convalescent and acute COVID-19 samples. T cells, B-cell-depleted T cells, or PBMCs provided the cDNA or gDNA that served as material.

Authors' analysis steps: Reference gene primer amplification gave nucleated cell count estimates. Sequencing used immunoSEQ multiplex PCR; TCRdb keeps in-frame clones, though not all of them. That table furnishes V, J and clone size, whereas the DNA furnished D and trimming. This sample carries approximately 150,000 clones, about nine tenths of them seen once, and the ten largest clones take roughly 35%. This CDR3 is 17 amino acids long. Germline CDR1 is MGHRA and CDR2 is YSYEKL. Trimming left V 4 bases short and J 0 bases short, with 18 bases between. V and J are TRBV4-1 and TRBJ1-1, with D possibly TRBD1 on 5 matching bases. The TCR was taken from a man between 50 and 59 years old who had recovered from COVID-19. The sequenced sample was peripheral blood. CDR3 in DNA: TGCGCCAGCAGCCCATCACGGCAGGGCAACATGAACACTGAAGCTTTCTTT. Residues: CASSPSRQGNMNTEAFF.